These 18 T cell receptor beta chains were all obtained from the same sample, sequenced in a study of blood T cell repertoires in COVID-19. TCRdb's copy holds only in-frame clones and misses some; the assay was immunoSEQ multiplex PCR. This table has 50,000 or so clones, approximately 88% appearing once. Material: peripheral blood. These receptors all come from a man between 65 and 85 years old with acute or convalescent COVID-19.

The chain is built from TRBV19 and TRBJ1-2; TRBD1 might be the D (6 bases). V was shortened by 5 bases and J by 4 bases, with 14 bases between the two germline ends. The germline CDR1 and CDR2 sequences are LNHDA and SQIVND (reference sequence). The CDR3 is made up of 14 amino acids. CDR3 loop: CASSRGQFSYGYTF. As DNA, the CDR3 is TGTGCCAGTAGTCGAGGACAGTTTTCCTATGGCTACACCTTC.

A few counts support this clone. This rearrangement joins TRBV6-2 or TRBV6-3 to TRBJ1-2, with D unresolved. The CDR3 has 14 amino acids. Germline CDR1 MNHEY, CDR2 SVGEGT. V lost 4 bases, J lost 8 bases, and 17 bases lay in between. This chain's CDR3 is CASSSIEQMRGYTF. The DNA for the CDR3 is TGTGCCAGCAGTTCCATCGAACAGATGCGCGGCTACACCTTC.

This clone was seen just once. The V gene is TRBV18, the J gene TRBJ1-1; D not resolved. Trimming cost V 5 bases and J 1 base, with 11 bases left between them. The CDR3 has 14 amino acids. Germline V gives CDR1 KGHSH, CDR2 LQKENI. The CDR3 DNA sequence: TGTGCCAGCTCAACGGGGATTGGGAACACTGAAGCTTTCTTT. It yields the protein CASSTGIGNTEAFF.

The chain joins TRBV5-1 to TRBJ1-1; 12 bases line up with TRBD1. Per the germline V gene, CDR1 is SGHRS and CDR2 is YFSETQ. The CDR3 length is 19 residues. V dropped 3 bases and J dropped 0; count of bases not matched to a gene: 12. The CDR3 DNA is TGCGCCAGCAGCTATACTACCGGGACAGGGGGCGGAATGAACACTGAAGCTTTCTTT. Its protein product is CASSYTTGTGGGMNTEAFF.

The chain combines TRBV7-6 with TRBJ2-2; 7 nucleotides match TRBD2. Per germline, CDR1 SGHVS and CDR2 FNYEAQ. The CDR3 spans 17 residues. V trimming: 0 bases; J trimming: 3 bases; junction bases outside the gene matches: 7. The CDR3 coding sequence is TGTGCCAGCAGCTTAGCGCTGGGCGGGAGCTACACCGGGGAGCTGTTTTTT. The encoded protein is CASSLALGGSYTGELFF. Supplemented by reference TRBV7-6 and TRBJ2-2, the full variable domain reads GAGVSQSPRYKVTKRGQDVALRCDPISGHVSLYWYRQALGQGPEFLTYFNYEAQQDKSGLPNDRFSAERPEGSISTLTIQRTEQRDSAMYRCASSLALGGSYTGELFFGEGSRLTVL.

This clone showed up just a few times. The rearrangement uses TRBV30 and TRBJ2-1, with D hard to call. Looked up from germline, CDR1 is GTSNPN and CDR2 is SVGIG (reference sequence). V was clipped by 4 bases and J by 8 bases, with 12 bases between them. The CDR3 is 12 amino acids. The CDR3 nucleotides read TGTGCCTGGATTTCCCTAGGTGATGAGCAGTTCTTC. This codes for CAWISLGDEQFF.

The rearrangement uses TRBV5-1 and TRBJ1-1; a weak D match, TRBD1 (5 bases). The length of the CDR3 is 13 residues. Germline-derived CDR1 and CDR2 are SGHRS and YFSETQ. V was shortened by 2 bases and J by 4 bases, with 9 bases between the two germline ends. DNA of the CDR3: TGCGCCAGCAGCTTACTCGGGGGCACTGAAGCTTTCTTT. Translated: CASSLLGGTEAFF.

The rearrangement links TRBV5-5 to TRBJ2-4, with D maybe TRBD1 (6 bases). The V end lost 3 bases, the J end lost 5 bases, and 12 bases lay between the germline ends. The CDR3 is made up of 14 amino acids. CDR1 and CDR2 (germline): SGHKS, YYEKEE (reference sequence). The DNA for the CDR3 is TGTGCCAGCAGCTCGGGGACATACCAAAACATTCAGTACTTC. Its protein product is CASSSGTYQNIQYF.

The V and J genes are TRBV7-2 and TRBJ1-2; 10 bases are a match to TRBD1. This CDR3 comprises 15 residues. Per germline, CDR1 SGHTA and CDR2 FQGNSA. The ends lost 5 bases at V and 4 bases at J; junction bases unmatched: 7. CDR3 in DNA: TGTGCCAGCAGCCACGGACAGGGGGTTCTCTATGGCTACACCTTC. It translates to CASSHGQGVLYGYTF.

V usage is TRBV12-3 or TRBV12-4 and J usage is TRBJ1-1; 7 bases agree with TRBD1. Losses at the gene ends were 4 bases for V and 5 bases for J; bases not matched to a gene: 4. CDR3 size: 13 residues. CDR3 region: CASSSTTGTEAFF. In DNA form, the CDR3 reads TGTGCCAGCAGTTCCACGACAGGGACTGAAGCTTTCTTT.

The chain is built from TRBV24-1 and TRBJ2-5, with 9 bases identical to TRBD1. The length of the CDR3 is 15 residues. J was trimmed by 4 bases and V by 2 bases; bases with no gene match: 4. Per germline, CDR1 KGHDR and CDR2 SFDVKD. The CDR3 spells CATSDSTGGRETQYF. The CDR3 DNA is TGTGCCACCAGTGATTCCACAGGGGGCCGAGAGACCCAGTACTTC.

This clone was seen only a few times. This sequence joins TRBV2 and TRBJ1-4; D unclear. This CDR3 is 12 amino acids long. Trimming left V 8 bases short and J 8 bases short, with 12 bases between. Per germline, CDR1 SNHLY and CDR2 FYNNEI. The CDR3 coding sequence is TGTGCCAGCTCAGATAGAGGGGAAAAACTGTTTTTT. It is translated as CASSDRGEKLFF.

This clone was seen a few times. The V call is TRBV10-1, the J call TRBJ2-7, with 7 bases fitting TRBD1. V lost 8 bases to trimming and J lost 2 bases; unmatched junction nucleotides: 12. CDR3 length: 15 residues. The V gene's germline CDR1 is WNHNN and CDR2 SYGVQD (reference sequence). The CDR3, as DNA: TGCGCCAGCCAACTGCACAGGGGACAAACCTACGAGCAGTACTTC. As protein: CASQLHRGQTYEQYF.

This sequence joins TRBV6-5 and TRBJ1-2; D gene uncertain. Trimming removed 8 bases from V and 5 bases from J, with 15 bases in between. Germline V gene lookup returns CDR1 MNHEY and CDR2 SVGAGI. This CDR3 is 13 amino acids long. This CDR3 is CASGEQGPYGYTF. The CDR3 DNA sequence: TGTGCCAGCGGAGAACAAGGCCCATATGGCTACACCTTC.

The V gene is TRBV7-2, the J gene TRBJ1-3; 8 bases agree with TRBD1. After removal of 0 bases from V and 0 bases from J, the junction contained 4 bases not matched to a gene. CDR1 SGHTA and CDR2 FQGNSA come from the germline V gene. This CDR3 comprises 17 residues. CDR3 residues: CASSLAPGGSSGNTIYF. DNA for the CDR3: TGTGCCAGCAGCTTAGCTCCAGGGGGCTCCTCTGGAAACACCATATATTTT.

CDR3 DNA: TGTGCCAGCTCACCATCGGAGGGTACTGAAGCTTTCTTT. Translation gives CASSPSEGTEAFF. This chain connects TRBV18 to TRBJ1-1, with D unclear. The CDR3 has 13 residues. Per the germline V gene, CDR1 is KGHSH and CDR2 is LQKENI. Trimming pared 2 bases from V and 5 bases from J, leaving 9 bases between.

The chain links TRBV15 to TRBJ1-1; D unresolved. This CDR3 has 15 amino acids. V lost 0 bases and J lost 1, with 9 bases in between. The germline V gene encodes CDR1 LNHNV and CDR2 YYDKDF (reference sequence). CDR3 sequence reads: CATSRDRAGNTEAFF. The CDR3 region has the DNA TGTGCCACCAGCAGAGATAGGGCGGGGAACACTGAAGCTTTCTTT. Supplemented by reference TRBV15 and TRBJ1-1, the full variable domain reads DAMVIQNPRYQVTQFGKPVTLSCSQTLNHNVMYWYQQKSSQAPKLLFHYYDKDFNNEADTPDNFQSRRPNTSFCFLDIRSPGLGDTAMYLCATSRDRAGNTEAFFGQGTRLTVV.

The V and J genes are TRBV27 and TRBJ2-7, with D possibly TRBD1 on 6 matching bases. Germline CDR1 MNHEY, CDR2 SMNVEV (reference sequence). The CDR3 covers 14 residues. V was clipped by 2 bases and J by 10 bases, with 18 bases between them. The chain's CDR3 is CASSLMGQGSPQYF. The DNA for the CDR3 is TGTGCCAGCAGTTTAATGGGCCAGGGGTCCCCCCAGTACTTC.